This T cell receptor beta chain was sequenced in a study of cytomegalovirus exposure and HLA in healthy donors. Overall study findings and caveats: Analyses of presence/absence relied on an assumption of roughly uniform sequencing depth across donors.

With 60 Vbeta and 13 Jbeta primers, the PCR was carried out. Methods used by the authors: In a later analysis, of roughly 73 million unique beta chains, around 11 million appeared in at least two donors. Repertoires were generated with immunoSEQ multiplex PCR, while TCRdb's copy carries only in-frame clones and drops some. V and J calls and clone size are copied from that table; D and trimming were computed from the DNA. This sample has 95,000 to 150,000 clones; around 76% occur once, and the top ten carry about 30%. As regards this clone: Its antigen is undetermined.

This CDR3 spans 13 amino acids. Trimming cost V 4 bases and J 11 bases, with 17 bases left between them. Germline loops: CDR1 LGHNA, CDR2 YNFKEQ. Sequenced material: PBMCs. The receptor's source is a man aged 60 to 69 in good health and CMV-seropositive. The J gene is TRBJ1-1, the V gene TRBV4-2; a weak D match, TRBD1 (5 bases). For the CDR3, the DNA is TGTGCCAGCAGCCTCGCTACGGGGAGGGGTGCTTTCTTT. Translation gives CASSLATGRGAFF.